The clone carrying this T cell receptor beta chain has only a few counts. Antigen specificity is unknown. It was via CD45RO/CCR7/CD25/CD127/CD95/CD27 that CD4+ naive, central memory, regulatory and stem cell-like memory cells were sorted. The data originate from a study of beta chain features in type 1 diabetes. Across the whole study: Sorted cells from all samples, numbering some 99,000,000, were examined.

General study results and limits: In the patient group, naive, central memory and Treg TCRB repertoires seemed more alike than in the healthy donor group. PCR might show a preference for shorter templates, equally across patients and controls.

Expressed TCRB transcripts were sequenced after all isolated RNA was converted to cDNA. Generated by immunoSEQ multiplex PCR, the TCRdb table keeps only in-frame clones and is missing some. The data show about 330,000 clones, roughly 9.6% seen once. Sequencing used naive CD4+ T cells from blood. The receptor's source is a woman under 40 in good health.

DNA for the CDR3: TGTGCCAGCAGTCCCTCCCCGGGACAGGACTACAATGAGCAGTTCTTC. It specifies CASSPSPGQDYNEQFF. The chain uses TRBV28 and TRBJ2-1, with 8 bases fitting TRBD1. Per germline, CDR1 MDHEN and CDR2 SYDVKM. The CDR3 loop spans 16 amino acids. Germline trimming cut 5 bases from V and 3 bases from J; bases unmatched to any gene: 9.